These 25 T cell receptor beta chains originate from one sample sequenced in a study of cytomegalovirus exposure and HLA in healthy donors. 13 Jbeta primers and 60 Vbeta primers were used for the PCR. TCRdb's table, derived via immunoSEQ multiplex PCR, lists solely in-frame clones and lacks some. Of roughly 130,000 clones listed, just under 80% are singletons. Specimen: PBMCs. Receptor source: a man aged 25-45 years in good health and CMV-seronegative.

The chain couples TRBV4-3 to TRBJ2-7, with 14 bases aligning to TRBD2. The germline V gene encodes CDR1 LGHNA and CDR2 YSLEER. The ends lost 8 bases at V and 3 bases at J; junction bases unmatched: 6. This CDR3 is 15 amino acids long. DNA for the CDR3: TGCGCCAGCGCCATGGGACTAGCGGGAGACTACGAGCAGTACTTC. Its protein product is CASAMGLAGDYEQYF.

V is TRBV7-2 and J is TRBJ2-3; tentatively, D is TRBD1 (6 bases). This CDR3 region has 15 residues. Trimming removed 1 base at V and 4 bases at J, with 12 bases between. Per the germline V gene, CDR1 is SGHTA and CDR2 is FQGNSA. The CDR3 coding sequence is TGTGCCAGCAGCTTAGGGGGGCGTTCCGCAGATACGCAGTATTTT. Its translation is CASSLGGRSADTQYF.

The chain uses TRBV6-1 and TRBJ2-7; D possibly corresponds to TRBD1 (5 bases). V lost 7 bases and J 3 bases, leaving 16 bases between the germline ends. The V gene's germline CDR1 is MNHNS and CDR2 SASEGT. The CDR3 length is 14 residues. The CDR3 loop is CASNIEAGLYEQYF. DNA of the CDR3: TGTGCCAGCAACATAGAGGCAGGGCTCTACGAGCAGTACTTC.

CDR3 protein: CASSLAGDITDTQYF. CDR3 in DNA: TGCGCCAGCAGCTTAGCGGGAGACATCACAGATACGCAGTATTTT. The chain has TRBV5-1 and TRBJ2-3, with 8 bases fitting TRBD2. The germline gives CDR1 SGHRS, CDR2 YFSETQ. The CDR3 length is 15 residues. The ends lost 2 bases at V and 2 bases at J; junction bases unmatched: 4.

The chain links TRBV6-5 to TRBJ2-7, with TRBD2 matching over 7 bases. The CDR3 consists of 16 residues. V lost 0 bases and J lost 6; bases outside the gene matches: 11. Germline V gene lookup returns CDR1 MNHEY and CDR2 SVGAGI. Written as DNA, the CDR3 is TGTGCCAGCAGTTACTCGGCATGGCAGCGGGACGGCGAGCAGTACTTC. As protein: CASSYSAWQRDGEQYF.

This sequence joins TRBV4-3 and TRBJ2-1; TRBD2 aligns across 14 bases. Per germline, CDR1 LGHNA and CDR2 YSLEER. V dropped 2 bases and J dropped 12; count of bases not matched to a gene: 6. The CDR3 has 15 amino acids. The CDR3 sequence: CASSQSGTSGRRQFF. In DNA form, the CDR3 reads TGCGCCAGCAGCCAATCCGGGACTAGCGGGAGAAGGCAGTTCTTC.

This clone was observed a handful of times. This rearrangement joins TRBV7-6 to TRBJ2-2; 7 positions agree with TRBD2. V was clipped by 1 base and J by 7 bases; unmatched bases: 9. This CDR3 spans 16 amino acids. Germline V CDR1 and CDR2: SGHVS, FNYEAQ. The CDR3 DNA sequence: TGTGCCAGCAGCTTAGTTGCGGGAGCTAGCGGCGGGGAGCTGTTTTTT. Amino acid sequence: CASSLVAGASGGELFF.

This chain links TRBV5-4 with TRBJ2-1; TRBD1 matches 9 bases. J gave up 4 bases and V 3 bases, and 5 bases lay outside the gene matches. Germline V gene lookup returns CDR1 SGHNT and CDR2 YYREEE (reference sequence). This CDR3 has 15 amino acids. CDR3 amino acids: CASSWPGQGYNEQFF. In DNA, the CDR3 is TGTGCCAGCAGCTGGCCGGGACAGGGATACAATGAGCAGTTCTTC.

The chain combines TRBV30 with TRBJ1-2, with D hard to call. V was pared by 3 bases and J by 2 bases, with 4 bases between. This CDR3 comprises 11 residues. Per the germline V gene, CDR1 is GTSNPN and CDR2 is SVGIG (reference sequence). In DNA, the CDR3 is TGTGCCTGGAGCGAGAACTATGGCTACACCTTC. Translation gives CAWSENYGYTF.

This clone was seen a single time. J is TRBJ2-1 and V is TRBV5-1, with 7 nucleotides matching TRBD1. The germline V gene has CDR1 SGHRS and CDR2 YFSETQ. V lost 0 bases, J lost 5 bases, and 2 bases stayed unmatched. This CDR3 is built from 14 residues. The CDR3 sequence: CASSLGTGDNEQFF. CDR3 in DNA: TGCGCCAGCAGCTTGGGGACAGGCGACAATGAGCAGTTCTTC.

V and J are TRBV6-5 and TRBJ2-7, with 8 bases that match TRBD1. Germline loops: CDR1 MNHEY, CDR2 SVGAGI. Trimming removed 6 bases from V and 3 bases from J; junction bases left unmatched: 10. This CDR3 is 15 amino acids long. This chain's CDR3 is CASRESDRGLYEQYF. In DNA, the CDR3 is TGTGCCAGCAGAGAATCCGACAGGGGTCTCTACGAGCAGTACTTC.

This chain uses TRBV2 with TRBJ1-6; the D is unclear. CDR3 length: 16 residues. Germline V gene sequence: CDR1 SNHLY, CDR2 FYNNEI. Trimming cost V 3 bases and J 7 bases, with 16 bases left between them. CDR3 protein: CASSDHHTAANSPLHF. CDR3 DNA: TGTGCCAGCAGTGATCACCACACGGCGGCCAATTCACCCCTCCACTTT.

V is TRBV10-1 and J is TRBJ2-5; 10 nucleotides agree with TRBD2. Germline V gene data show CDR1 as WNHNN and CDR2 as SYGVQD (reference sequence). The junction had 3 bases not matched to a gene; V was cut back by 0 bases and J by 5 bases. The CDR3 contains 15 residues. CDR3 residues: CASSESPSGSETQYF. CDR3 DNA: TGCGCCAGCAGTGAGTCCCCTAGCGGGAGTGAGACCCAGTACTTC.

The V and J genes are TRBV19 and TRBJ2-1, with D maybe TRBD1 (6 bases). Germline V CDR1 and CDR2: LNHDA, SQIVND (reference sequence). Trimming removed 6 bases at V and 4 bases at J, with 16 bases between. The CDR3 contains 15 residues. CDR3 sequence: CASRDRTRGYNEQFF. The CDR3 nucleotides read TGTGCCAGTAGGGATAGGACAAGGGGGTACAATGAGCAGTTCTTC.

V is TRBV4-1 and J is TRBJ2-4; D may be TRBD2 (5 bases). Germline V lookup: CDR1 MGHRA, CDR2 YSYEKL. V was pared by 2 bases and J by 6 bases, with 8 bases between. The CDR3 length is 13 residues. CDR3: CASSQPDLNIQYF. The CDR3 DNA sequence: TGCGCCAGCAGCCAACCGGACTTAAACATTCAGTACTTC.

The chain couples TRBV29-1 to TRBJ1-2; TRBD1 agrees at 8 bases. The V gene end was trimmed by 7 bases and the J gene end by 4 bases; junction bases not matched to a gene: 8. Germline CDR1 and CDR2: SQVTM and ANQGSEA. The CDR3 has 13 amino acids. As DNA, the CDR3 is TGCAGCGGGATCACAGGGGGAATCTATGGCTACACCTTC. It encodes CSGITGGIYGYTF.

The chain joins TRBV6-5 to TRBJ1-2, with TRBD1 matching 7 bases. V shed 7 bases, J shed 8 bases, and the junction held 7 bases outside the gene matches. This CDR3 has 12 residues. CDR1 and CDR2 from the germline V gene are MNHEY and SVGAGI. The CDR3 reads CASTRQGRGYTF. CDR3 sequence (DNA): TGTGCCAGCACACGACAGGGCCGGGGCTACACCTTC.

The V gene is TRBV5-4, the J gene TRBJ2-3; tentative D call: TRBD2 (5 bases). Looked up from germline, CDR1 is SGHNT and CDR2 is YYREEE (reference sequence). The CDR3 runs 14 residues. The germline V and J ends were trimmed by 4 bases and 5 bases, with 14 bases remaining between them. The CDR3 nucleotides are TGTGCCAGCAGCCCTCGGACTCCTCAAGATACGCAGTATTTT. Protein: CASSPRTPQDTQYF.

CDR3 DNA: TGTGCCAGCGGCCGTTTTCAGGGGGCTGGGGCCAACGTCCTGACTTTC. Protein sequence: CASGRFQGAGANVLTF. V is TRBV7-6 and J is TRBJ2-6; the match to TRBD1 covers 7 bases. This CDR3 is built from 16 residues. With 8 bases clipped from V and 2 bases from J, the junction kept 9 bases outside the gene matches. The germline gives CDR1 SGHVS, CDR2 FNYEAQ. The entire variable domain, with the rest obtained from reference TRBV7-6 and TRBJ2-6, is as follows: GAGVSQSPRYKVTKRGQDVALRCDPISGHVSLYWYRQALGQGPEFLTYFNYEAQQDKSGLPNDRFSAERPEGSISTLTIQRTEQRDSAMYRCASGRFQGAGANVLTFGAGSRLTVL.

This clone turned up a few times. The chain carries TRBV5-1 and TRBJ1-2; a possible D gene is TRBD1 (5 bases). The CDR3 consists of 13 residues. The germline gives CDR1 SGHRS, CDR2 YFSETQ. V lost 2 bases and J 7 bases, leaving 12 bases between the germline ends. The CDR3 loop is CASSFPGLGGYTF. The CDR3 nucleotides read TGCGCCAGCAGCTTCCCAGGGTTGGGTGGCTACACCTTC.

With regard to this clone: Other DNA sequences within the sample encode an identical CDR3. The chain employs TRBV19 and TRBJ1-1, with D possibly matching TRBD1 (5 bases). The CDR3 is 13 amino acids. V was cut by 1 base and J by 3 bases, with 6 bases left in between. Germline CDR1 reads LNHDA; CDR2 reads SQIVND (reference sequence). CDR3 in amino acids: CASSIAGYTEAFF. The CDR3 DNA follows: TGTGCCAGTAGTATAGCAGGGTACACTGAAGCTTTCTTT.

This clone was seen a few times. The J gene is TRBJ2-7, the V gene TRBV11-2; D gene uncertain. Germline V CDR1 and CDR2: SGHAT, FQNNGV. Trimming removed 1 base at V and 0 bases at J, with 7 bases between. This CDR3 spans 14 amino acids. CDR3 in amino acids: CASSLALSSYEQYF. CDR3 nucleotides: TGTGCCAGCAGCTTAGCCCTGAGCTCCTACGAGCAGTACTTC.

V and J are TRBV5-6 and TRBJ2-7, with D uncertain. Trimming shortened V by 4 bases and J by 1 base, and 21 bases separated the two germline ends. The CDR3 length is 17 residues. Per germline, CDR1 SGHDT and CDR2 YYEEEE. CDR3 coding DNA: TGTGCCAGCAGCCCGGCCTACCGGAGATCGATATCCTACGAGCAGTACTTC. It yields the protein CASSPAYRRSISYEQYF. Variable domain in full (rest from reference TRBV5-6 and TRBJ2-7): DAGVTQSPTHLIKTRGQQVTLRCSPKSGHDTVSWYQQALGQGPQFIFQYYEEEERQRGNFPDRFSGHQFPNYSSELNVNALLLGDSALYLCASSPAYRRSISYEQYFGPGTRLTVT.

CDR3 sequence (DNA): TGTGCCAGCAGTCGCGACACCGGCGGCAATCAGCCCCAGCATTTT. It codes for CASSRDTGGNQPQHF. The chain is built from TRBV6-6 and TRBJ1-5; D gene ambiguous. With 5 bases removed from V and 2 bases from J, the gap between germline ends came to 13 bases. CDR1 MNHNY and CDR2 SVGAGI come from the germline V gene (reference sequence). This CDR3 is built from 15 residues.

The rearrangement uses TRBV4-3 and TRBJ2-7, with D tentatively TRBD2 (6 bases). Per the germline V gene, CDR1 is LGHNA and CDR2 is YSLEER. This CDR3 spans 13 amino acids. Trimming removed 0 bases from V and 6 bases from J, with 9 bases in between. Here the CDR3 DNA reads TGCGCCAGCAGCCAAGAGGAGGGTCTCGAGCAGTACTTC. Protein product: CASSQEEGLEQYF.